What follows describes a single T cell receptor (beta chain). Investigators divided CD4+ cells into CD45RA+ naive and CD45RA-negative memory subsets. The data derive from a study of shared clonotypes between healthy human individuals. Study-wide background: Serving as donors were a couple of women and a few men, whose ages spanned 18 to 49.

The V gene's germline CDR1 is ENHRY and CDR2 SYGVKD. The CDR3 has 16 amino acids. Trimming at V came to 11 bases and at J to 0 bases, leaving 10 bases not matched to a gene. Sequencing was performed with immunoSEQ multiplex PCR; in TCRdb, only in-frame clones are kept and a portion is missing. The sample yields over a million clones, around 82% seen once. The chain joins TRBV10-3 to TRBJ2-6, with 7 bases aligning to TRBD1. The sequence was collected from a man aged 18 to 29 in good health. Some clones in this sample may be carry-over from other donors' samples. Material for sequencing was memory CD4+ T cells from PBMCs. Subset meaning: CD45RA-negative fraction. CDR3 protein: CASGQALFSGANVLTF. The CDR3 coding sequence is TGTGCCTCCGGACAGGCCCTTTTCTCTGGGGCCAACGTCCTGACTTTC.